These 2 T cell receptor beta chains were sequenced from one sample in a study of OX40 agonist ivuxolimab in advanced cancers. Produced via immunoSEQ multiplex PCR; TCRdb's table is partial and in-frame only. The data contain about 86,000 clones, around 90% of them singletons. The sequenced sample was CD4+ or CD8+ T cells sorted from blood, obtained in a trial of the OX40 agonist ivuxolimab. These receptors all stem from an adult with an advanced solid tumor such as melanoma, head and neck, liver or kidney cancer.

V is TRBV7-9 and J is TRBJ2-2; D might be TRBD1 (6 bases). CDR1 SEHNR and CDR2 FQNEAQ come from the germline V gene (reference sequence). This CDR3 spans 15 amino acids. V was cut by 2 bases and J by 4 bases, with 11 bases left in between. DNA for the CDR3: TGTGCCAGCAGCTTATGGGACAAATTCACCGGGGAGCTGTTTTTT. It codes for CASSLWDKFTGELFF. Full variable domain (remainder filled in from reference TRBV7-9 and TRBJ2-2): DTGVSQNPRHKITKRGQNVTFRCDPISEHNRLYWYRQTLGQGPEFLTYFQNEAQLEKSRLLSDRFSAERPKGSFSTLEIQRTEQGDSAMYLCASSLWDKFTGELFFGEGSRLTVL.

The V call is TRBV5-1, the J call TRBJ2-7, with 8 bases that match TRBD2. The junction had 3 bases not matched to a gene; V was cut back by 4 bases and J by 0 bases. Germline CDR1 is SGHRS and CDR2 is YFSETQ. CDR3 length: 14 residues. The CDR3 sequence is CASSGSGVSYEQYF. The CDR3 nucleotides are TGCGCCAGCAGCGGTAGCGGGGTCTCCTACGAGCAGTACTTC.